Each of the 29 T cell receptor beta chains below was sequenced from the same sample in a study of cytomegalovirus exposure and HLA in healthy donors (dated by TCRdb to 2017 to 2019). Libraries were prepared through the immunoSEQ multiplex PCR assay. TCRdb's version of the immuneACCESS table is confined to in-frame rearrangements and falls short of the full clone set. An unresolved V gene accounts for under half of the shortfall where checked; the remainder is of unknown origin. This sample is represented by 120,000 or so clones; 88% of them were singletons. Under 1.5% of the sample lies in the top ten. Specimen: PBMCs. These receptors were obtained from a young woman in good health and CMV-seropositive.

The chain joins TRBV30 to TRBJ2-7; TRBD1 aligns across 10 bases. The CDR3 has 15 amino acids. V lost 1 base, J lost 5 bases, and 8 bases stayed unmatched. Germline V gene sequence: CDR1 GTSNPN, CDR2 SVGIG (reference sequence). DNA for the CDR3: TGTGCCTGGAGTGACGTCGGGACAGGGGCCAACGAGCAGTACTTC. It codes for CAWSDVGTGANEQYF.

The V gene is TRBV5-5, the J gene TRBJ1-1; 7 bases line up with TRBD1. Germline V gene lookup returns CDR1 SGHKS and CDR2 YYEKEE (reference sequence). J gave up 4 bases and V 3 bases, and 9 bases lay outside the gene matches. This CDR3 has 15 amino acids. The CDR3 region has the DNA TGTGCCAGCAGCTCAAGGGGGCCCGAGGGCACTGAAGCTTTCTTT. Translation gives CASSSRGPEGTEAFF.

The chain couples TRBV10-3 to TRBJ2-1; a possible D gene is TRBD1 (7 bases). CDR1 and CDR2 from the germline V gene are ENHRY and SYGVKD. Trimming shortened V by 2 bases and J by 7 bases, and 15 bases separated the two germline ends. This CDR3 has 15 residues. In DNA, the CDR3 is TGTGCCATCAGTGAGAAAGGGGGCGGGGAAAATGAGCAGTTCTTC. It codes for CAISEKGGGENEQFF.

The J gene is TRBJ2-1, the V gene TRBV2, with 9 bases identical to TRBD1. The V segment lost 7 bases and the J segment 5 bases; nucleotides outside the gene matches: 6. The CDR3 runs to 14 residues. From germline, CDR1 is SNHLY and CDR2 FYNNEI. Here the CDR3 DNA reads TGTGCCAGCAAGCCGGGACAGGGACACAATGAGCAGTTCTTC. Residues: CASKPGQGHNEQFF. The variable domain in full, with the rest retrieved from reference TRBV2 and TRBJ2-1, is EPEVTQTPSHQVTQMGQEVILRCVPISNHLYFYWYRQILGQKVEFLVSFYNNEISEKSEIFDDQFSVERPDGSNFTLKIRSTKLEDSAMYFCASKPGQGHNEQFFGPGTRLTVL.

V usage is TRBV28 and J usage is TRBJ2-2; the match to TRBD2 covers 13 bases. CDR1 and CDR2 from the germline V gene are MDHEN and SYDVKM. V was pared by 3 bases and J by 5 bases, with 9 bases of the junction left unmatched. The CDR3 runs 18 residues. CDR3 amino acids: CASSFPRLAGGRTGELFF. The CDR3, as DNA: TGTGCCAGCAGTTTCCCAAGACTAGCGGGGGGTCGAACCGGGGAGCTGTTTTTT.

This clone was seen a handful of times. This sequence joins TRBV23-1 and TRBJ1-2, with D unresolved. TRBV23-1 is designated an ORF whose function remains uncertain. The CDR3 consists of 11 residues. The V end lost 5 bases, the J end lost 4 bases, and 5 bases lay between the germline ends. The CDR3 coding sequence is TGCGCCAGCAGTTCGGGCTATGGCTACACCTTC. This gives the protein CASSSGYGYTF.

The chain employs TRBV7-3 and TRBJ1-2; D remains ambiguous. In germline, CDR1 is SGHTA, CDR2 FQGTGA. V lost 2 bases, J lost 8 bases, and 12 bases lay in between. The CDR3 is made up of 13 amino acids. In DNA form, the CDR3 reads TGTGCCAGCAGCTTATCGGCAGGCAACGGCTACACCTTC. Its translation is CASSLSAGNGYTF.

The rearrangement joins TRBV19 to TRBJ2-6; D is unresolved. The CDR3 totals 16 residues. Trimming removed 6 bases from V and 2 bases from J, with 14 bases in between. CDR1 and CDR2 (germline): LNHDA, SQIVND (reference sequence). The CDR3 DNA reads TGTGCCAGTAGGAGGCCTGTCCCGGCTGGGGCCAACGTCCTGACTTTC. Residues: CASRRPVPAGANVLTF.

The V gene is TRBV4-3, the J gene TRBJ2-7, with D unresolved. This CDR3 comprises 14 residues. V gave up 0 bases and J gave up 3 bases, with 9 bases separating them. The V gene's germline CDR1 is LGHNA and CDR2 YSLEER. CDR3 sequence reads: CASSQEISSYEQYF. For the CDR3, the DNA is TGCGCCAGCAGCCAAGAAATTTCTAGCTACGAGCAGTACTTC.

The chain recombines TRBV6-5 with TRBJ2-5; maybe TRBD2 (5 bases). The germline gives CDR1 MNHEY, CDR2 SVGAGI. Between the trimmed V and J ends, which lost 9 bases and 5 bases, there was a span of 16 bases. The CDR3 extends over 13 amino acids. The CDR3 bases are TGTGCCAGTAAAGCCGCGGGTACCGAGACCCAGTACTTC. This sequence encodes CASKAAGTETQYF.

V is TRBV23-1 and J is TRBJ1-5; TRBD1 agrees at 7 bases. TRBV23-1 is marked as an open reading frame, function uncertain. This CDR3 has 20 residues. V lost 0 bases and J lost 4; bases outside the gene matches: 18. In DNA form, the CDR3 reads TGCGCCAGCAGTCAATCGTTACAGGGGCCCGGCCGGGACCCAAATCAGCCCCAGCATTTT. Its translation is CASSQSLQGPGRDPNQPQHF.

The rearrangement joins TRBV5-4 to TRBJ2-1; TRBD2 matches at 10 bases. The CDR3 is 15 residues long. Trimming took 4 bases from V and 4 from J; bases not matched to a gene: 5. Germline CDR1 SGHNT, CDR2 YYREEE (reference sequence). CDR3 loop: CASSLTSGKYNEQFF. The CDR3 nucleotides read TGTGCCAGCAGCCTAACTAGCGGGAAGTACAATGAGCAGTTCTTC.

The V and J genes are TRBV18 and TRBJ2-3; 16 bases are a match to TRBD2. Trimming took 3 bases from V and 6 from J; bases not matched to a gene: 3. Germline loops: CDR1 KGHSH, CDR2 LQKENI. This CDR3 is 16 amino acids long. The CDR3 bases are TGTGCCAGCTCACCGGGACTAGCGGGAGGGACGGATACGCAGTATTTT. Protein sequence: CASSPGLAGGTDTQYF.

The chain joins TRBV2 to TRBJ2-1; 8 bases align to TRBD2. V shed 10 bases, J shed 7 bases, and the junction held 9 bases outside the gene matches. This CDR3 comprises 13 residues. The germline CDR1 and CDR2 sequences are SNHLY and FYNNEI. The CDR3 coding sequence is TGTGCCACCACCCCCGGACTAGCTAATGAGCAGTTCTTC. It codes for CATTPGLANEQFF.

The CDR3 region is CASVLDRGRTNEKLFF. The CDR3 bases are TGTGCCAGCGTTCTGGACAGGGGGCGGACTAATGAAAAACTGTTTTTT. The chain has TRBV2 and TRBJ1-4; 11 bases fit TRBD1. Germline V CDR1 and CDR2: SNHLY, FYNNEI. V lost 8 bases and J lost 2; bases outside the gene matches: 7. There are 16 residues in the CDR3.

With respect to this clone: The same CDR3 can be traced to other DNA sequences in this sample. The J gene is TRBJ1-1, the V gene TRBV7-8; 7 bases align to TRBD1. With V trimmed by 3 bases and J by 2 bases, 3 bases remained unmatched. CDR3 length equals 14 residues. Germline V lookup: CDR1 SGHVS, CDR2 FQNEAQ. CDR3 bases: TGTGCCAGCAGCTTTGGACAGGCAAACACTGAAGCTTTCTTT. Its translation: CASSFGQANTEAFF.

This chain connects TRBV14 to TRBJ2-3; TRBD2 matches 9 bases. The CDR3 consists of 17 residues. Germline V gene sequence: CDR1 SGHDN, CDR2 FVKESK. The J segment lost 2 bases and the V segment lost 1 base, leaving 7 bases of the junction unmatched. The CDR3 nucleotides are TGTGCCAGCAGCCAAGGGCGCGGGGGGGCTTTCACAGATACGCAGTATTTT. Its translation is CASSQGRGGAFTDTQYF.

CDR3 sequence (DNA): TGTGCCACCAGCCGTCGACAGGCGAACGAAAAACTGTTTTTT. This translates into CATSRRQANEKLFF. The chain employs TRBV15 and TRBJ1-4; D may be TRBD1 (6 bases). Germline CDR1 and CDR2: LNHNV and YYDKDF (reference sequence). V lost 5 bases to trimming and J lost 8 bases, with 15 bases between them. CDR3 size: 14 residues.

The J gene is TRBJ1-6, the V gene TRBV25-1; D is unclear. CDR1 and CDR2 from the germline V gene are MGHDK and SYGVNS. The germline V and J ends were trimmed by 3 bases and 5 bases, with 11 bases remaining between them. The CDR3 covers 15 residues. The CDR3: CASSDRSIHNSPLHF. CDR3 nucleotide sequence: TGTGCCAGCAGTGACCGGTCGATACATAATTCACCCCTCCACTTT.

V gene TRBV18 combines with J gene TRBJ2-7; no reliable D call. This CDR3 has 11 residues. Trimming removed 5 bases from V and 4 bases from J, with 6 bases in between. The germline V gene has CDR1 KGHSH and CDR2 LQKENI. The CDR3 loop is CASSTAYEQYF. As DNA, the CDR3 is TGTGCCAGCTCAACTGCTTACGAGCAGTACTTC.

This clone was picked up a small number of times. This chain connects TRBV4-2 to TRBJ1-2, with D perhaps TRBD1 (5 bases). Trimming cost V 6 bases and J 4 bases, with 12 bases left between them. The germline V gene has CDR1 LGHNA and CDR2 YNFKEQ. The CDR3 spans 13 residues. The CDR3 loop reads CASRPTGPYGYTF. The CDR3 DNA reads TGTGCCAGCAGGCCAACAGGACCCTATGGCTACACCTTC.

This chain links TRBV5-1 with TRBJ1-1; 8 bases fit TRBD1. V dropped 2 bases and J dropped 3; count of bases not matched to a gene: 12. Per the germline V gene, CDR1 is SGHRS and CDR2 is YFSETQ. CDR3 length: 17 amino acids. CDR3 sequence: CASSLDVPGGADTEAFF. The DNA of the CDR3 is TGCGCCAGCAGCTTAGATGTGCCAGGGGGCGCGGACACTGAAGCTTTCTTT. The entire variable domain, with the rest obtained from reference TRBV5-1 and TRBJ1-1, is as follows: KAGVTQTPRYLIKTRGQQVTLSCSPISGHRSVSWYQQTPGQGLQFLFEYFSETQRNKGNFPGRFSGRQFSNSRSEMNVSTLELGDSALYLCASSLDVPGGADTEAFFGQGTRLTVV.

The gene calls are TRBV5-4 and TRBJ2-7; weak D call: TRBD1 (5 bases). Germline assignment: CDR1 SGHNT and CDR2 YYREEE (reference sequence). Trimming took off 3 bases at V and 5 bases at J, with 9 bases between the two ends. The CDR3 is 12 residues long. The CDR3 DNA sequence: TGTGCCAGCAGCTCGACAGTCGACGAGCAGTACTTC. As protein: CASSSTVDEQYF.

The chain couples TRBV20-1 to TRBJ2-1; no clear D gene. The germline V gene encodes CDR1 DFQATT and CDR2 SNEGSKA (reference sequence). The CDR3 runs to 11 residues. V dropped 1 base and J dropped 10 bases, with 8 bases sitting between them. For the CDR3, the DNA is TGCAGTGCTAGAGTGGGCTACGAGCAGTTCTTC. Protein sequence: CSARVGYEQFF.

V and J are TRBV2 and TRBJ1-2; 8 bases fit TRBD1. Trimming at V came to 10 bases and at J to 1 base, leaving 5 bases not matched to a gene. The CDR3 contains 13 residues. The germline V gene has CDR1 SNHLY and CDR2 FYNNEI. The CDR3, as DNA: TGTGCCATAAAGGACAGGGATAACTATGGCTACACCTTC. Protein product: CAIKDRDNYGYTF.

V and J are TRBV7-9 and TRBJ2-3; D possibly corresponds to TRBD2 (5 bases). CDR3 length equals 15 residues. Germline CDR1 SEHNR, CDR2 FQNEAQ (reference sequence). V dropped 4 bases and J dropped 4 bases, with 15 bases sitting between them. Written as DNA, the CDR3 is TGTGCCAGCAGCTCCACGGGAAAAGGGTCAGATACGCAGTATTTT. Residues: CASSSTGKGSDTQYF.

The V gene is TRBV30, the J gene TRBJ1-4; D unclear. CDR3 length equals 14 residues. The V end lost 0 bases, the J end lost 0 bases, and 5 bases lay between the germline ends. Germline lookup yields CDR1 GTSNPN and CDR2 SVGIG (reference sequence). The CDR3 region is CAWSVAATNEKLFF. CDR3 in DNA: TGTGCCTGGAGTGTAGCTGCAACTAATGAAAAACTGTTTTTT.

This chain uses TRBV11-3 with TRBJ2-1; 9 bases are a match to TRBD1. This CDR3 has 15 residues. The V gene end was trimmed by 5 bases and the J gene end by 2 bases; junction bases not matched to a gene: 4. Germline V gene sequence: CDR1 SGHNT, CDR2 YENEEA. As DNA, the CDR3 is TGTGCCAGCAGCGACCGGGACAGGGCCTACAATGAGCAGTTCTTC. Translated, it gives CASSDRDRAYNEQFF.

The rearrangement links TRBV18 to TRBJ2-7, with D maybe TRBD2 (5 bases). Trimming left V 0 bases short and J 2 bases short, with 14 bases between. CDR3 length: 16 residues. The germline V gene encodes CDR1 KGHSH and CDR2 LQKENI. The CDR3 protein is CASSPPVSGSPYEQYF. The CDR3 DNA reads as TGTGCCAGCTCACCACCGGTGTCGGGGAGTCCCTACGAGCAGTACTTC.